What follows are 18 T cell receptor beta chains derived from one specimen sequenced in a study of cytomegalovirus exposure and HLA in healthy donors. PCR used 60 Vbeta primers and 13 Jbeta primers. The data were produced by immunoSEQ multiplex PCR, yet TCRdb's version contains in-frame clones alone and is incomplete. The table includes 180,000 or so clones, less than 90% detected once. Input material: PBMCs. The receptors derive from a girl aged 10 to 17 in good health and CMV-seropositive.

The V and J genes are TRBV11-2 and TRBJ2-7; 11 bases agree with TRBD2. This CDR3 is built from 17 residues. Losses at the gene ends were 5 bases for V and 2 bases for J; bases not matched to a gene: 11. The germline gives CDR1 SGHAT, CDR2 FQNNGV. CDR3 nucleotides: TGTGCCAGCAGCCCGGGGGTAGCGGGAGGGACCACCTACGAGCAGTACTTC. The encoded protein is CASSPGVAGGTTYEQYF.

The CDR3 region is CASAVSYEQYF. The CDR3 DNA follows: TGTGCCAGCGCCGTCTCCTACGAGCAGTACTTC. This chain joins TRBV6-1 and TRBJ2-5, with D uncertain. The end of the DNA is better explained by TRBJ2-7, so the J call may be wrong. Germline CDR1 reads MNHNS; CDR2 reads SASEGT. The CDR3 length is 11 residues.

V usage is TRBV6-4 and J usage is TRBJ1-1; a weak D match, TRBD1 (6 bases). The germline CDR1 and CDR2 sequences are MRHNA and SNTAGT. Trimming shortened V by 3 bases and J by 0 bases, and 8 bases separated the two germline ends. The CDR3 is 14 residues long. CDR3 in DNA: TGTGCCAGCAGTGAGCAGGGGATGAACACTGAAGCTTTCTTT. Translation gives CASSEQGMNTEAFF.

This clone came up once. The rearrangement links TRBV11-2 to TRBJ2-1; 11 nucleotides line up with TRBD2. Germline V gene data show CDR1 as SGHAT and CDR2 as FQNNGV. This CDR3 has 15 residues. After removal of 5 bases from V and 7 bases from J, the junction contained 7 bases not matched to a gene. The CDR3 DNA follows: TGTGCCAGCAGCGGGATAGCGGGAGGGCCAAATGAGCAGTTCTTC. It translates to CASSGIAGGPNEQFF.

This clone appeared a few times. This CDR3 is CASSRAGDSYEQYF. As DNA, the CDR3 is TGTGCCAGTAGCCGAGCGGGTGACTCCTACGAGCAGTACTTC. The genes are TRBV19 and TRBJ2-5; D perhaps matches TRBD2 (6 bases). Gene TRBJ2-7 matches the end of the DNA better, so the J call may be wrong. This CDR3 spans 14 amino acids. Germline V gene data show CDR1 as LNHDA and CDR2 as SQIVND (reference sequence).

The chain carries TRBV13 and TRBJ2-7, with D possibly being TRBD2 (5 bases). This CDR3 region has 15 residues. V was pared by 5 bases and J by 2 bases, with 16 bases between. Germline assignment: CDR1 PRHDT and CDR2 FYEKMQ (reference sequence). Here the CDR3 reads CASSERGGPPYEQYF. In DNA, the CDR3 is TGTGCCAGCAGCGAAAGAGGCGGGCCTCCCTACGAGCAGTACTTC.

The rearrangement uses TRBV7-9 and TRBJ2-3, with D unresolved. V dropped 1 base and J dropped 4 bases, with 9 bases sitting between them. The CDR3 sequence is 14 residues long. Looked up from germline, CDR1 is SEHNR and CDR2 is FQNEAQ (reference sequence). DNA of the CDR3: TGTGCCAGCAGCTTAGGAGTAGTAGCAGATACGCAGTATTTT. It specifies CASSLGVVADTQYF.

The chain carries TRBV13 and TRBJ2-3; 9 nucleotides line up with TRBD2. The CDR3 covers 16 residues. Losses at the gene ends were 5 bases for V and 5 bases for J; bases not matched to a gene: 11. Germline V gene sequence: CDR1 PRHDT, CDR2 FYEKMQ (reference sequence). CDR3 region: CASSPWAGGPKDTQYF. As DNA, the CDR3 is TGTGCCAGCAGCCCTTGGGCGGGAGGGCCAAAAGATACGCAGTATTTT.

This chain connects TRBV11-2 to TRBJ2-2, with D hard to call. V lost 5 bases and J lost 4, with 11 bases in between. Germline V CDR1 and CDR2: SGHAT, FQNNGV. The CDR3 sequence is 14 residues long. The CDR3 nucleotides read TGTGCCAGCAGCCAAGACCGGGTCACCGGGGAGCTGTTTTTT. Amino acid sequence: CASSQDRVTGELFF. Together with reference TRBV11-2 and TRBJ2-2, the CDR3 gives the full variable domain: EAGVAQSPRYKIIEKRQSVAFWCNPISGHATLYWYQQILGQGPKLLIQFQNNGVVDDSQLPKDRFSAERLKGVDSTLKIQPAKLEDSAVYLCASSQDRVTGELFFGEGSRLTVL.

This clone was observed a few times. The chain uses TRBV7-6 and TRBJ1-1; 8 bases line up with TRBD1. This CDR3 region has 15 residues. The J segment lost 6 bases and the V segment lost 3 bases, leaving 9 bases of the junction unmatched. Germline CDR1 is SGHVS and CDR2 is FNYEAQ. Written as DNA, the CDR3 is TGTGCCAGCAGCTTGACCAGGGGGCAAGGCGCTGAAGCTTTCTTT. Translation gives CASSLTRGQGAEAFF.

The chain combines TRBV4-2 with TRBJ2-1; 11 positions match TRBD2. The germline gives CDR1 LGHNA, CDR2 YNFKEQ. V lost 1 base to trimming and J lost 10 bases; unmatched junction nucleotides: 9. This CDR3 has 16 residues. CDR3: CASSQAKLAGEGEQFF. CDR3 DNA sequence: TGTGCCAGCAGCCAAGCAAAACTAGCGGGAGAGGGGGAGCAGTTCTTC.

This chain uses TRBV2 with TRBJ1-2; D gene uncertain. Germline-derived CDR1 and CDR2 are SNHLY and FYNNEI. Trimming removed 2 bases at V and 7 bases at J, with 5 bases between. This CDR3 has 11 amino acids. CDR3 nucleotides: TGTGCCAGCAGTGAAAGCGGTGGCTACACCTTC. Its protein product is CASSESGGYTF.

As DNA, the CDR3 is TGTGCCAGCTCACCACCGGCTAGCAGGGATACGCAGTATTTT. It translates to CASSPPASRDTQYF. The V and J genes are TRBV18 and TRBJ2-3; D might be TRBD2 (5 bases). Looked up from germline, CDR1 is KGHSH and CDR2 is LQKENI. The CDR3 loop spans 14 amino acids. V lost 0 bases to trimming and J lost 6 bases, with 10 bases between them.

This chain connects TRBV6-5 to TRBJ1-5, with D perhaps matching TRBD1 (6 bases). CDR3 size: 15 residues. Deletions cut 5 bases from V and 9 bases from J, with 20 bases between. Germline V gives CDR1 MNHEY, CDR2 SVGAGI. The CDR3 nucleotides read TGTGCCAGCAGTATAGGACAGCCCCCGGGATGGCCCCAGCATTTT. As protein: CASSIGQPPGWPQHF.

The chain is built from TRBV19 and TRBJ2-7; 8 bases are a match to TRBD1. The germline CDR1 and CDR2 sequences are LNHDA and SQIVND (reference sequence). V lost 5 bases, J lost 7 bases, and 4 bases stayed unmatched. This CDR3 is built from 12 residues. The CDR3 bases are TGTGCCAGTAGTGCAGGGGGCGGGGAGCAGTACTTC. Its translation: CASSAGGGEQYF.

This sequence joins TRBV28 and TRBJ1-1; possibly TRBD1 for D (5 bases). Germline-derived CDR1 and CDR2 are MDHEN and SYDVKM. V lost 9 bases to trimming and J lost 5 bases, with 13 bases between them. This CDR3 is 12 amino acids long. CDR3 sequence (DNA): TGTGCCAGTAACGGGGGGTATACTGAAGCTTTCTTT. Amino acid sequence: CASNGGYTEAFF.

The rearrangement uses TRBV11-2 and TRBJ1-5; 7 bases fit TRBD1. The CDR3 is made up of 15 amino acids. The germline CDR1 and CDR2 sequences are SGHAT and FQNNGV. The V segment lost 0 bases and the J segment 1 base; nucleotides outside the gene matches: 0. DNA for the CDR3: TGTGCCAGCAGCTTAGAGACAGGGAGCAATCAGCCCCAGCATTTT. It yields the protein CASSLETGSNQPQHF.

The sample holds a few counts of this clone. For the CDR3, the DNA is TGTGCCACCAGCAGATGGGACAGCGTCCCTTCTGGCTACACCTTC. Encoded protein: CATSRWDSVPSGYTF. The chain links TRBV15 to TRBJ1-2; 7 nucleotides line up with TRBD1. Looked up from germline, CDR1 is LNHNV and CDR2 is YYDKDF (reference sequence). This CDR3 is 15 amino acids long. V shed 2 bases, J shed 7 bases, and the junction held 10 bases outside the gene matches.